The 32 T cell receptor beta chains reported below all come from one sample, sequenced in a study of T cell responses to AZD1222 COVID-19 vaccine (dated by TCRdb to the early 2020s). The meaning of the sample's time point label: baseline before first vaccination. Libraries were prepared through the immunoSEQ multiplex PCR assay. TCRdb provides this immuneACCESS table in a form limited to in-frame rearrangements. Some clones are lacking; in checked studies, under half of them reflect an unresolved V gene, and why the rest are absent is not known. For this sample there are tens of thousands of clones; 70% to 90% appear just once. The leading ten clones occupy roughly 1.9% of the sample. The material sequenced was peripheral blood, taken on day 0 of AZD1222 vaccination. The receptors come from an adult in good health.

This sequence joins TRBV6-6 and TRBJ1-2; 7 bases map to TRBD1. This CDR3 is 15 amino acids long. The germline V gene has CDR1 MNHNY and CDR2 SVGAGI (reference sequence). V was pared by 4 bases and J by 3 bases, with 8 bases of the junction left unmatched. The CDR3 loop reads CASSSPGTDHYGYTF. In DNA, the CDR3 is TGTGCCAGCAGTTCCCCCGGGACAGACCACTATGGCTACACCTTC.

The chain combines TRBV18 with TRBJ1-1, with 12 bases identical to TRBD1. CDR1 is KGHSH and CDR2 is LQKENI in the germline V gene. The J segment lost 0 bases and the V segment lost 6 bases, leaving 5 bases of the junction unmatched. The CDR3 is 16 residues long. The CDR3: CASSLGQGALNTEAFF. The CDR3 region has the DNA TGTGCCAGCTCCCTGGGACAGGGGGCCCTGAACACTGAAGCTTTCTTT. The full variable domain, completed using reference TRBV18 and TRBJ1-1, is NAGVMQNPRHLVRRRGQEARLRCSPMKGHSHVYWYRQLPEEGLKFMVYLQKENIIDESGMPKERFSAEFPKEGPSILRIQQVVRGDSAAYFCASSLGQGALNTEAFFGQGTRLTVV.

The chain has TRBV28 and TRBJ2-7; D gene uncertain. The V gene lost 2 bases and the J gene lost 4 bases, with 6 bases spanning the gap. Per the germline V gene, CDR1 is MDHEN and CDR2 is SYDVKM. CDR3 size: 12 residues. The CDR3 DNA follows: TGTGCCAGCAGTTTACTGGGATACGAGCAGTACTTC. Translated, it gives CASSLLGYEQYF.

V is TRBV19 and J is TRBJ1-1; 8 positions match TRBD1. The CDR3 sequence is 15 residues long. V shed 5 bases, J shed 5 bases, and the junction held 10 bases outside the gene matches. The germline gives CDR1 LNHDA, CDR2 SQIVND (reference sequence). The CDR3 reads CASSAMDRETTEAFF. The CDR3 nucleotides are TGTGCCAGTAGTGCGATGGACAGGGAGACGACTGAAGCTTTCTTT.

This chain uses TRBV20-1 with TRBJ1-2; 7 positions match TRBD1. The CDR3 extends over 12 amino acids. With 3 bases clipped from V and 6 bases from J, the junction kept 4 bases outside the gene matches. Germline values: CDR1 DFQATT, CDR2 SNEGSKA (reference sequence). Here the CDR3 reads CSASSGGDGYTF. CDR3 coding DNA: TGCAGTGCTAGTTCAGGGGGAGATGGCTACACCTTC.

The V and J genes are TRBV12-3 or TRBV12-4 and TRBJ1-2; D is undetermined. This CDR3 comprises 13 residues. The V gene lost 5 bases and the J gene lost 4 bases, with 11 bases spanning the gap. Here the CDR3 DNA reads TGTGCCAGCAGTCCCACGGAATTCTATGGCTACACCTTC. Protein product: CASSPTEFYGYTF.

The table lists this clone with a few counts. The J gene is TRBJ1-1, the V gene TRBV6-5; D gene uncertain. The CDR3 length is 14 residues. CDR1 and CDR2 from the germline V gene are MNHEY and SVGAGI. Deletions cut 7 bases from V and 5 bases from J, with 17 bases between. CDR3 residues: CASTISGGGTEAFF. CDR3 in DNA: TGTGCCAGCACCATATCCGGTGGAGGAACTGAAGCTTTCTTT.

This chain uses TRBV5-4 with TRBJ1-6; no reliable D call. With 1 base removed from V and 8 bases from J, the gap between germline ends came to 16 bases. Germline V gene lookup returns CDR1 SGHNT and CDR2 YYREEE (reference sequence). CDR3 length equals 16 residues. The CDR3 here is CASSLRGESRHSPLHF. The CDR3 DNA sequence: TGTGCCAGCAGCTTGCGGGGTGAGAGCCGACATTCACCCCTCCACTTT.

The rearrangement links TRBV7-2 to TRBJ1-4; tentatively, D is TRBD1 (5 bases). The CDR3 covers 15 residues. V was trimmed by 5 bases and J by 2 bases, leaving 12 bases between them. The germline gives CDR1 SGHTA, CDR2 FQGNSA. CDR3: CASSERGGTNEKLFF. The CDR3, as DNA: TGTGCCAGCAGCGAAAGGGGAGGCACTAATGAAAAACTGTTTTTT.

CDR3 coding DNA: TGTGCCAGCAGTTCAAGGACAGGGATACCCGGGGAGCTGTTTTTT. This codes for CASSSRTGIPGELFF. The chain is built from TRBV11-2 and TRBJ2-2, with 8 bases fitting TRBD1. CDR1 is SGHAT, CDR2 FQNNGV, per germline. V shed 6 bases, J shed 6 bases, and the junction held 9 bases outside the gene matches. The CDR3 is 15 amino acids.

CDR3 protein: CAGTGDTEAFF. For the CDR3, the DNA is TGTGCCGGGACAGGGGATACTGAAGCTTTCTTT. The chain joins TRBV27 to TRBJ1-1; TRBD1 aligns across 10 bases. This CDR3 contains 11 residues. Germline CDR1 MNHEY, CDR2 SMNVEV (reference sequence). The V and J ends lost 11 bases and 5 bases, in that order; junction bases with no gene match: 2.

The rearrangement joins TRBV2 to TRBJ1-2; D call uncertain. There are 13 residues in the CDR3. Germline assignment: CDR1 SNHLY and CDR2 FYNNEI. Trimming removed 2 bases at V and 4 bases at J, with 8 bases between. CDR3 in DNA: TGTGCCAGCAGTGAAAGGGCCGGCTATGGCTACACCTTC. Its translation is CASSERAGYGYTF.

This clone appeared a few times. The V gene is TRBV7-6, the J gene TRBJ2-1; maybe TRBD2 (6 bases). Trimming took off 5 bases at V and 10 bases at J, with 18 bases between the two ends. Germline V gene sequence: CDR1 SGHVS, CDR2 FNYEAQ. The CDR3 is made up of 14 amino acids. The DNA for the CDR3 is TGTGCCAGCAGCCTCCGGGGGTCTAATAGGGAGCAGTTCTTC. The encoded protein is CASSLRGSNREQFF.

This chain connects TRBV28 to TRBJ2-2, with TRBD2 matching 10 bases. Trimming removed 5 bases from V and 1 base from J; junction bases left unmatched: 16. This CDR3 comprises 20 residues. CDR1 is MDHEN and CDR2 is SYDVKM in the germline V gene. The CDR3 reads CASSRVGFLAGVWNTGELFF. Here the CDR3 DNA reads TGTGCCAGCAGTAGGGTTGGTTTTCTAGCGGGAGTTTGGAACACCGGGGAGCTGTTTTTT.

The V gene is TRBV6-1, the J gene TRBJ1-5, with TRBD1 identical over 9 bases. The CDR3 length is 16 residues. CDR1 and CDR2 (germline): MNHNS, SASEGT. Trimming at V came to 2 bases and at J to 2 bases, leaving 4 bases not matched to a gene. CDR3 nucleotide sequence: TGTGCCAGCAGTGAACCCCGGGACAGGGGCAATCAGCCCCAGCATTTT. Protein product: CASSEPRDRGNQPQHF.

The chain is built from TRBV10-3 and TRBJ1-2; the D gene is possibly TRBD1 (5 bases). Germline V lookup: CDR1 ENHRY, CDR2 SYGVKD. The CDR3 contains 12 residues. Trimming pared 8 bases from V and 4 bases from J, leaving 11 bases between. The CDR3 region is CAISGGAYGYTF. The CDR3 region has the DNA TGTGCCATCTCCGGAGGGGCCTATGGCTACACCTTC.

In this sample, this clone turned up once. This chain joins TRBV2 and TRBJ2-3, with TRBD2 as a possible D gene (6 bases). The V end was cut by 6 bases, the J end by 1 base, with 17 bases between. This CDR3 has 16 residues. Germline values: CDR1 SNHLY, CDR2 FYNNEI. CDR3 in DNA: TGTGCCAGCAGGGATGGGACTCTCCGGGGCACAGATACGCAGTATTTT. Amino acid sequence: CASRDGTLRGTDTQYF.

V gene TRBV6-5 combines with J gene TRBJ1-5, with 9 positions matching TRBD1. V dropped 8 bases and J dropped 5; count of bases not matched to a gene: 13. Germline V CDR1 and CDR2: MNHEY, SVGAGI. CDR3 length: 16 residues. The CDR3 nucleotides are TGTGCCAGCCGTTTTAGGGGGACAGGGACCGATCAGCCCCAGCATTTT. It specifies CASRFRGTGTDQPQHF.

The genes are TRBV11-2 and TRBJ2-7; D possibly corresponds to TRBD1 (6 bases). Germline CDR1 SGHAT, CDR2 FQNNGV. CDR3 length: 14 residues. V dropped 5 bases and J dropped 1 base, with 12 bases sitting between them. CDR3 sequence: CASSRGDTSYEQYF. The CDR3 coding sequence is TGTGCCAGCAGCCGAGGGGACACTTCCTACGAGCAGTACTTC.

This sequence joins TRBV2 and TRBJ2-1, with D hard to call. The V gene's germline CDR1 is SNHLY and CDR2 FYNNEI. Between the trimmed V and J ends, which lost 4 bases and 3 bases, there was a span of 1 base. The CDR3 runs to 11 residues. The CDR3 sequence is CASSGYNEQFF. The CDR3 bases are TGTGCCAGCAGTGGCTACAATGAGCAGTTCTTC.

This sequence joins TRBV30 and TRBJ2-7; 9 nucleotides line up with TRBD1. Germline CDR1 and CDR2: GTSNPN and SVGIG (reference sequence). V lost 3 bases and J lost 4; bases outside the gene matches: 4. This CDR3 comprises 13 residues. The DNA for the CDR3 is TGTGCCTGGAGGACAGGGGGTTATTACGAGCAGTACTTC. It is translated as CAWRTGGYYEQYF.

This rearrangement joins TRBV5-4 to TRBJ1-2; perhaps TRBD1 as D (5 bases). In germline, CDR1 is SGHNT, CDR2 YYREEE (reference sequence). The V and J ends lost 0 bases and 9 bases respectively, with 18 bases between them. CDR3 size: 15 residues. The chain's CDR3 is CASSLAAGQSSSYTF. In nucleotides, the CDR3 is TGTGCCAGCAGCTTGGCCGCGGGGCAGTCAAGTAGCTACACCTTC.

The V and J genes are TRBV3-1 (or the pseudogene TRBV3-2) and TRBJ1-3, with a weak D call TRBD1 (6 bases). Per the germline V gene, CDR1 is LGHDT and CDR2 is YNNKEL (reference sequence). Trimming pared 9 bases from V and 0 bases from J, leaving 12 bases between. The CDR3 extends over 14 amino acids. CDR3 nucleotide sequence: TGTGCCAGTCGGGCCAGGGGCTCTGGAAACACCATATATTTT. It is translated as CASRARGSGNTIYF.

This clone came up once. The chain has TRBV3-1 (or the pseudogene TRBV3-2) and TRBJ2-2; 11 bases fit TRBD2. The CDR3 contains 18 residues. Germline CDR1 and CDR2: LGHDT and YNNKEL (reference sequence). V gave up 0 bases and J gave up 2 bases; unmatched junction bases: 5. The CDR3 sequence is CASSQDPSGRSNTGELFF. In DNA form, the CDR3 reads TGTGCCAGCAGCCAAGATCCTAGCGGGAGGTCTAACACCGGGGAGCTGTTTTTT.

The chain has TRBV27 and TRBJ1-2; maybe TRBD1 (5 bases). Germline loops: CDR1 MNHEY, CDR2 SMNVEV (reference sequence). The V gene lost 4 bases and the J gene lost 0 bases, with 12 bases spanning the gap. The CDR3 is 15 residues long. The CDR3 loop is CASSSAGPANYGYTF. CDR3 DNA sequence: TGTGCCAGCAGTTCGGCAGGGCCAGCTAACTATGGCTACACCTTC.

This chain joins TRBV28 and TRBJ2-1; 7 nucleotides line up with TRBD2. Losses at the gene ends were 8 bases for V and 4 bases for J; bases not matched to a gene: 8. CDR3 length: 14 amino acids. From germline, CDR1 is MDHEN and CDR2 SYDVKM. The CDR3 nucleotides are TGTGCCAGCTCAACGGGGAGGGAATACAATGAGCAGTTCTTC. Protein product: CASSTGREYNEQFF.

The CDR3, as DNA: TGTGCCAGCAGCCCCCCGGACAGGTATCAGCCCCAGCATTTT. This gives the protein CASSPPDRYQPQHF. The V and J genes are TRBV28 and TRBJ1-5; TRBD1 matches at 7 bases. The CDR3 consists of 14 residues. Trimming cost V 6 bases and J 5 bases; bases outside gene matches: 7. Germline V gives CDR1 MDHEN, CDR2 SYDVKM.

The chain recombines TRBV19 with TRBJ1-5, with 7 bases that match TRBD1. The CDR3 has 15 amino acids. With V trimmed by 4 bases and J by 2 bases, 5 bases remained unmatched. Germline V lookup: CDR1 LNHDA, CDR2 SQIVND (reference sequence). The CDR3 DNA follows: TGTGCCAGTAGTAACACAGGGGTGCGCAATCAGCCCCAGCATTTT. It encodes CASSNTGVRNQPQHF.

The chain has TRBV24-1 and TRBJ2-2; D gene ambiguous. Germline values: CDR1 KGHDR, CDR2 SFDVKD. The germline V and J ends were trimmed by 5 bases and 5 bases, with 11 bases remaining between them. The CDR3 length is 14 residues. This chain's CDR3 is CATSGAGPTGELFF. In DNA, the CDR3 is TGTGCCACCAGTGGGGCCGGGCCGACCGGGGAGCTGTTTTTT.

The CDR3 is CASSVEGRDEQFF. The CDR3 DNA reads as TGTGCCAGCAGTGTAGAGGGAAGAGATGAGCAGTTCTTC. This sequence joins TRBV2 and TRBJ2-1; TRBD2 might be the D (5 bases). CDR3 length: 13 residues. With 4 bases removed from V and 8 bases from J, the gap between germline ends came to 12 bases. Germline V lookup: CDR1 SNHLY, CDR2 FYNNEI. The variable domain in full, with the rest retrieved from reference TRBV2 and TRBJ2-1, is EPEVTQTPSHQVTQMGQEVILRCVPISNHLYFYWYRQILGQKVEFLVSFYNNEISEKSEIFDDQFSVERPDGSNFTLKIRSTKLEDSAMYFCASSVEGRDEQFFGPGTRLTVL.

CDR3 nucleotide sequence: TGCGCCAGCAGCTTGGTTGACTCTGGGGCCAACGTCCTGACTTTC. The encoded protein is CASSLVDSGANVLTF. The V gene is TRBV5-1, the J gene TRBJ2-6, with unresolved D. Trimming removed 0 bases at V and 0 bases at J, with 4 bases between. The CDR3 extends over 15 amino acids. Per germline, CDR1 SGHRS and CDR2 YFSETQ. Using reference TRBV5-1 and TRBJ2-6 for the parts outside the CDR3, the full variable domain is KAGVTQTPRYLIKTRGQQVTLSCSPISGHRSVSWYQQTPGQGLQFLFEYFSETQRNKGNFPGRFSGRQFSNSRSEMNVSTLELGDSALYLCASSLVDSGANVLTFGAGSRLTVL.

The chain combines TRBV4-1 with TRBJ2-1; weak D call: TRBD2 (6 bases). Deletions cut 4 bases from V and 5 bases from J, with 15 bases between. The germline CDR1 and CDR2 sequences are MGHRA and YSYEKL. CDR3 size: 15 residues. The CDR3 DNA sequence: TGCGCCAGCAGCCCGGGGGTAGCGACGCACAATGAGCAGTTCTTC. Protein: CASSPGVATHNEQFF.